Each of the 21 T cell receptor beta chains below was sequenced from the same sample in a study of post-analysis software for immune sequencing data. Unique molecular identifiers were present in the TCR beta cDNA libraries. TCRdb re-called the PCR reads with MiXCR, one entry per CDR3 protein. Of some 700,000 distinct CDR3 sequences listed, over 45% were seen once; the top ten hold about 11%. Study-wide points: Comparison of patients with controls showed four or five TRBV segments more frequent in patients, TRBV5-6, TRBV5-1 and TRBV20-1 among them.

These receptors have no identified antigens. Specimen: blood. All receptors come from a girl between 2 and 10 years old with multiple sclerosis.

The chain couples TRBV7-9 to TRBJ2-1; 9 nucleotides agree with TRBD1. Germline-derived CDR1 and CDR2 are SEHNR and FQNEAQ (reference sequence). This CDR3 is 15 amino acids long. V lost 3 bases to trimming and J lost 8 bases; unmatched junction nucleotides: 8. The CDR3 DNA is TGTGCCAGCAGCTTTAGTCGGGACAGGGTTCATGAGCAGTTCTTC. Translated: CASSFSRDRVHEQFF. The full variable domain, in which reference TRBV7-9 and TRBJ2-1 provide the parts outside the CDR3, is DTGVSQNPRHKITKRGQNVTFRCDPISEHNRLYWYRQTLGQGPEFLTYFQNEAQLEKSRLLSDRFSAERPKGSFSTLEIQRTEQGDSAMYLCASSFSRDRVHEQFFGPGTRLTVL.

This rearrangement joins TRBV29-1 to TRBJ2-6; 12 bases line up with TRBD1. J was trimmed by 0 bases and V by 4 bases; bases with no gene match: 10. The CDR3 extends over 19 amino acids. Germline V gene data show CDR1 as SQVTM and CDR2 as ANQGSEA. The CDR3 DNA is TGCAGCGTTGGAGGGACAGGGGGCCAATTAATCTCTGGGGCCAACGTCCTGACTTTC. This translates into CSVGGTGGQLISGANVLTF. The entire variable domain, with the rest obtained from reference TRBV29-1 and TRBJ2-6, is as follows: SAVISQKPSRDICQRGTSLTIQCQVDSQVTMMFWYRQQPGQSLTLIATANQGSEATYESGFVIDKFPISRPNLTFSTLTVSNMSPEDSSIYLCSVGGTGGQLISGANVLTFGAGSRLTVL.

The CDR3 reads CASSVGAALNQPQHF. CDR3 in DNA: TGTGCCAGCAGCGTAGGAGCGGCCCTCAATCAGCCCCAGCATTTT. This sequence joins TRBV6-5 and TRBJ1-5; no reliable D call. Trimming shortened V by 6 bases and J by 3 bases, and 15 bases separated the two germline ends. This CDR3 has 15 amino acids. In germline, CDR1 is MNHEY, CDR2 SVGAGI.

This chain uses TRBV3-1 with TRBJ1-2; D gene unclear. V lost 4 bases, J lost 3 bases, and 18 bases lay in between. CDR1 is LGHDT, CDR2 YNNKEL, per germline (reference sequence). CDR3 length: 16 amino acids. CDR3 nucleotide sequence: TGTGCCAGCAGCCGGCTCGAGTCATGGGGAGACTATGGCTACACCTTC. Its translation: CASSRLESWGDYGYTF.

The rearrangement links TRBV6-5 to TRBJ1-2; 9 bases line up with TRBD1. Losses at the gene ends were 5 bases for V and 5 bases for J; bases not matched to a gene: 6. CDR1 is MNHEY and CDR2 is SVGAGI in the germline V gene. The CDR3 is made up of 14 amino acids. In nucleotides, the CDR3 is TGTGCCAGCAGTACGACCGACAGGGGGTATGGCTACACCTTC. Its translation is CASSTTDRGYGYTF.

This clonotype is a singleton in its sample. J is TRBJ1-5 and V is TRBV28; D gene unclear. CDR1 and CDR2 from the germline V gene are MDHEN and SYDVKM. The CDR3 contains 18 residues. Between the trimmed V and J ends, which lost 3 bases and 0 bases, there was a span of 18 bases. In DNA form, the CDR3 reads TGTGCCAGCAGTTTGCTCCGGAGCTCGACCGATAGCAATCAGCCCCAGCATTTT. As protein: CASSLLRSSTDSNQPQHF.

The chain links TRBV5-7 to TRBJ2-1; TRBD1 matches 11 bases. TRBV5-7 counts as an open reading frame of uncertain function. The CDR3 runs 16 residues. Trimming cost V 4 bases and J 7 bases; bases outside gene matches: 10. The CDR3 coding sequence is TGTGCCAGCAGCACGACCGGGACAGGGGGTTTGAATGAGCAGTTCTTC. Its translation: CASSTTGTGGLNEQFF.

The rearrangement links TRBV12-3 or TRBV12-4 to TRBJ2-1; D perhaps matches TRBD1 (6 bases). This CDR3 is built from 16 residues. V was clipped by 4 bases and J by 0 bases, with 13 bases between them. CDR3 bases: TGTGCCAGCAGTTCACTCGACAGGAGCTCCTACAATGAGCAGTTCTTC. Translation: CASSSLDRSSYNEQFF.

The V and J genes are TRBV24-1 and TRBJ2-5; D remains unclear. V was pared by 1 base and J by 11 bases, with 13 bases between. Germline V gene sequence: CDR1 KGHDR, CDR2 SFDVKD. The CDR3 loop spans 13 amino acids. The CDR3 sequence is CATSDFRTNEQYF. CDR3 nucleotides: TGTGCCACCAGTGATTTCAGAACAAATGAGCAGTACTTC.

In this sample, this clonotype turned up a few times. The rearrangement uses TRBV20-1 and TRBJ2-3; D not certain. V was trimmed by 0 bases and J by 0 bases, leaving 22 bases between them. The germline V gene has CDR1 DFQATT and CDR2 SNEGSKA (reference sequence). There are 19 residues in the CDR3. Written as DNA, the CDR3 is TGCAGTGCTAGAGATCAGTTTCGTCGTCACATTGCTAGCACAGATACGCAGTATTTT. It is translated as CSARDQFRRHIASTDTQYF.

This clonotype was detected only once. The rearrangement joins TRBV7-9 to TRBJ2-1, with D maybe TRBD1 (5 bases). The V gene's germline CDR1 is SEHNR and CDR2 FQNEAQ (reference sequence). V dropped 2 bases and J dropped 14 bases, with 10 bases sitting between them. The CDR3 consists of 11 residues. The CDR3 sequence is CASSLTDTKFF. The CDR3, as DNA: TGTGCCAGCAGCTTAACGGACACTAAGTTCTTC. The entire variable domain, with the rest obtained from reference TRBV7-9 and TRBJ2-1, is as follows: DTGVSQNPRHKITKRGQNVTFRCDPISEHNRLYWYRQTLGQGPEFLTYFQNEAQLEKSRLLSDRFSAERPKGSFSTLEIQRTEQGDSAMYLCASSLTDTKFFGPGTRLTVL.

This clonotype was found a few times. The rearrangement links TRBV29-1 to TRBJ2-3, with 7 bases identical to TRBD1. Trimming cost V 7 bases and J 2 bases; bases outside gene matches: 3. CDR1 SQVTM and CDR2 ANQGSEA come from the germline V gene. The CDR3 consists of 12 residues. The CDR3 spells CSADRDTDTQYF. The CDR3 DNA reads as TGCAGCGCCGACAGGGACACAGATACGCAGTATTTT.

V gene TRBV20-1 combines with J gene TRBJ1-2; 7 positions agree with TRBD1. The CDR3 runs 15 residues. V shed 0 bases, J shed 4 bases, and the junction held 8 bases outside the gene matches. Germline loops: CDR1 DFQATT, CDR2 SNEGSKA (reference sequence). The CDR3 DNA follows: TGCAGTGCTAGAGATCCCACAGGGGCGGGCTATGGCTACACCTTC. Its translation is CSARDPTGAGYGYTF.

The chain is built from TRBV5-1 and TRBJ2-5; D gene ambiguous. This CDR3 comprises 13 residues. CDR1 is SGHRS, CDR2 YFSETQ, per germline. V lost 5 bases, J lost 4 bases, and 12 bases lay in between. The CDR3 here is CASSGRLGETQYF. Written as DNA, the CDR3 is TGCGCCAGCAGTGGTCGACTTGGAGAGACCCAGTACTTC.

This clonotype was picked up a small number of times. This rearrangement joins TRBV20-1 to TRBJ1-2; tentatively, D is TRBD1 (6 bases). The CDR3 is made up of 12 amino acids. The V end was cut by 6 bases, the J end by 8 bases, with 16 bases between. From germline, CDR1 is DFQATT and CDR2 SNEGSKA (reference sequence). DNA for the CDR3: TGCAGTGCCACCCCAGGGGATTTCGGCTACACCTTC. It codes for CSATPGDFGYTF.

This chain connects TRBV20-1 to TRBJ2-5; possible D gene TRBD2, 5 bases. The germline V and J ends were trimmed by 4 bases and 2 bases, with 8 bases remaining between them. CDR1 is DFQATT, CDR2 SNEGSKA, per germline (reference sequence). The CDR3 has 12 residues. DNA for the CDR3: TGCAGTGCTAAAAGCGGACAAGAGACCCAGTACTTC. As protein: CSAKSGQETQYF.

Concerning this clonotype itself: The junction departs from the called germline gene at one end, perhaps through a read error. The genes are TRBV24-1 and TRBJ2-3; 9 bases line up with TRBD2. The CDR3 totals 15 residues. Germline V gives CDR1 KGHDR, CDR2 SFDVKD. CDR3 amino acids: CAPRGAERGADTQYF. The CDR3 nucleotides are TGTGCCCCCAGAGGAGCGGAGCGGGGGGCAGATACGCAGTATTTT.

This chain connects TRBV5-6 to TRBJ1-5; the D gene is possibly TRBD1 (5 bases). The CDR3 extends over 15 amino acids. CDR1 SGHDT and CDR2 YYEEEE come from the germline V gene. V gave up 4 bases and J gave up 3 bases, with 14 bases separating them. CDR3 DNA sequence: TGTGCCAGCAGCCGGGAGCAGGGAGACAATCAGCCCCAGCATTTT. As protein: CASSREQGDNQPQHF.

This chain connects TRBV5-1 to TRBJ1-1, with D unclear. Germline-derived CDR1 and CDR2 are SGHRS and YFSETQ. V gave up 2 bases and J gave up 7 bases, with 12 bases separating them. The CDR3 consists of 13 residues. For the CDR3, the DNA is TGCGCCAGCAGCTTTAGGTTGGGTCTTGAAGCTTTCTTT. Residues: CASSFRLGLEAFF.

The chain carries TRBV20-1 and TRBJ2-1, with D possibly being TRBD2 (6 bases). Germline-derived CDR1 and CDR2 are DFQATT and SNEGSKA (reference sequence). The CDR3 loop spans 14 amino acids. The V end was cut by 5 bases, the J end by 5 bases, with 16 bases between. In nucleotides, the CDR3 is TGCAGTGCTTGGGACTGGGAGAGAGACAATGAGCAGTTCTTC. Its translation: CSAWDWERDNEQFF.

In this sample, this clonotype turned up a few times. The V call is TRBV7-4, the J call TRBJ2-3, with D unresolved. Germline V gene lookup returns CDR1 SGHVT and CDR2 SQSDAQ. V was pared by 4 bases and J by 0 bases, with 11 bases between. The CDR3 length is 15 residues. The CDR3 DNA sequence: TGTGCCAGCAGCTCCTCGGGTAAGAGCACAGATACGCAGTATTTT. Translating gives CASSSSGKSTDTQYF.